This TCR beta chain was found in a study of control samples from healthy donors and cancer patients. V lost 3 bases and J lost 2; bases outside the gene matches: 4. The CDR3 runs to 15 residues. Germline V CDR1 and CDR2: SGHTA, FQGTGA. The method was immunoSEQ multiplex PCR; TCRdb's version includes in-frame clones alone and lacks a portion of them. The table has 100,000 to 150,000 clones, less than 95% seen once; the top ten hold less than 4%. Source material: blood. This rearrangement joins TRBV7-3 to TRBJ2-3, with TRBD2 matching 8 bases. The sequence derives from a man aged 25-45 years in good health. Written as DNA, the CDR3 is TGTGCCAGCAGCTTCGGCGGGGGGCACACAGATACGCAGTATTTT. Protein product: CASSFGGGHTDTQYF.